This TCR beta chain came from a study of post-analysis software for immune sequencing data. This CDR3 spans 14 amino acids. CDR1 is MDHEN and CDR2 is SYDVKM in the germline V gene. The germline V and J ends were trimmed by 4 bases and 7 bases, with 14 bases remaining between them. Points from the study as a whole: TRBV segments more frequent in patients than in controls numbered roughly 5 and included TRBV5-6, TRBV5-1 and TRBV20-1. Batch-matched samples strongly co-clustered by F measure.

TCR beta cDNA libraries included unique molecular identifiers. There were roughly 0.95 to 11 million T cells, and around 460,000 cDNA molecules came from them. TCRdb used MiXCR to reprocess the PCR reads, holding one entry per CDR3 protein. The sample yields hundreds of thousands of distinct CDR3 sequences, 30% to 45% seen once. With respect to this clonotype: Its specificity is not known.

This chain uses TRBV28 with TRBJ2-1; the D gene is possibly TRBD2 (5 bases). The sequence was obtained from a girl aged 2 to 9 with multiple sclerosis. Input material: blood. CDR3 protein: CASSYIGLGNEQFF. CDR3 in DNA: TGTGCCAGCAGTTACATCGGACTCGGGAATGAGCAGTTCTTC.